The subject of this entry is one T cell receptor beta chain. The antigen is unknown. The CDR3 is 15 amino acids. Germline CDR1 MNHEY, CDR2 SVGAGI. Trimming stripped 5 bases from V and 0 bases from J, with 11 bases between. The data were taken from a study of T cell responses to AZD1222 COVID-19 vaccine. Study-wide background: Second-dose intervals of approximately 4 or approximately 12 weeks were pooled.

Sequencing was performed with immunoSEQ multiplex PCR; in TCRdb, only in-frame clones are kept and a portion is missing. Of roughly 260,000 clones listed, approximately 95% are singletons. Study results and limitations: Among spike-specific TCRs, nearly half reportedly target unmutated variant regions. Donors in the cohort were predominantly white British and more often female, and clonal diversity was possibly underestimated.

The V gene is TRBV6-5, the J gene TRBJ1-5; D gene uncertain. The receptor comes from an adult in good health. Here the sequenced sample was peripheral blood, taken on day 0 of AZD1222 vaccination. CDR3 sequence (DNA): TGTGCCAGCAGTCTTCGGGGAGGTAGCAATCAGCCCCAGCATTTT. It yields the protein CASSLRGGSNQPQHF.